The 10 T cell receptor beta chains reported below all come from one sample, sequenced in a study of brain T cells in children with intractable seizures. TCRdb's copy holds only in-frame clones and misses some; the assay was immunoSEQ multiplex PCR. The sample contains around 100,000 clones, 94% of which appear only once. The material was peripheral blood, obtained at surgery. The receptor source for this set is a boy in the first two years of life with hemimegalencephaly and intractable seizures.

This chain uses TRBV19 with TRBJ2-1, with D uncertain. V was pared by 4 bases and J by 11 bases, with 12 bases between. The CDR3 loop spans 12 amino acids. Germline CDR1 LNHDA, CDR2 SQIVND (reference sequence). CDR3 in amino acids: CASSTTASKQFF. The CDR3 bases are TGTGCCAGTAGTACGACCGCGTCGAAGCAGTTCTTC.

This CDR3 is CASSVLAGALRDNEQFF. CDR3 in DNA: TGTGCCAGCAGCGTATTGGCGGGAGCTTTACGTGACAATGAGCAGTTCTTC. The chain carries TRBV9 and TRBJ2-1; 7 bases are a match to TRBD2. V shed 1 base and J 5 bases; nucleotides not matched to a gene: 12. In germline, CDR1 is SGDLS, CDR2 YYNGEE. CDR3 length: 17 amino acids.

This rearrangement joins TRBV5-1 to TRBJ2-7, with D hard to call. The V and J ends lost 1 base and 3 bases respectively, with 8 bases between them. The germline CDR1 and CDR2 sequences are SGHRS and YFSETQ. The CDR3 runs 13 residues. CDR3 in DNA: TGCGCCAGCAGCTTGTCCGGGTTCTACGAGCAGTACTTC. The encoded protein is CASSLSGFYEQYF.

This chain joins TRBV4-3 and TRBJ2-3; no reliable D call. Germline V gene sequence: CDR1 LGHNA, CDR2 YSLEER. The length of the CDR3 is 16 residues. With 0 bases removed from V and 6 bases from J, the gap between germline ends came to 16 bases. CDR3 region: CASSQDLFQEWDTQYF. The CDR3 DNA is TGCGCCAGCAGCCAAGACCTCTTTCAAGAGTGGGATACGCAGTATTTT.

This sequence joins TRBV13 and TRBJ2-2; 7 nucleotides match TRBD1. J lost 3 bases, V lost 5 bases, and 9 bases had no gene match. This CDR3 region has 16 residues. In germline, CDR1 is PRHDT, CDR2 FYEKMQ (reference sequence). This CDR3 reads CASSEAGTAYTGELFF. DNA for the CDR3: TGTGCCAGCAGCGAAGCCGGGACAGCCTACACCGGGGAGCTGTTTTTT.

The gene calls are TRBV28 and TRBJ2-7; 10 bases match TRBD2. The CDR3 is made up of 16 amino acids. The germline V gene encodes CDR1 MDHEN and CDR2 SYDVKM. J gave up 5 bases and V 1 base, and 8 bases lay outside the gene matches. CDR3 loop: CASSLLASGSLHEQYF. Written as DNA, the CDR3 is TGTGCCAGCAGTTTATTGGCTAGCGGGAGTTTACACGAGCAGTACTTC.

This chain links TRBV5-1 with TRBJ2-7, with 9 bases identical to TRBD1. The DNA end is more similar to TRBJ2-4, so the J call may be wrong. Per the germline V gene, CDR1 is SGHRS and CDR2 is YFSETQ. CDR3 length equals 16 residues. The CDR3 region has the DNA TGCGCCAGCAGCCTCCAACAGGGGGCGCTGAAGGACATTCAGTACTTC. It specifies CASSLQQGALKDIQYF.

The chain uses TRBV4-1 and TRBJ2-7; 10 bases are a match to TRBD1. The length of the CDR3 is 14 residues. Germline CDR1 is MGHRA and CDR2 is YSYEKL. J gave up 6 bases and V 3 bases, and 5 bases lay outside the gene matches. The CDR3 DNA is TGCGCCAGCAGCCAGAGGACAGGGGGTATCGAGCAGTACTTC. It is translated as CASSQRTGGIEQYF.

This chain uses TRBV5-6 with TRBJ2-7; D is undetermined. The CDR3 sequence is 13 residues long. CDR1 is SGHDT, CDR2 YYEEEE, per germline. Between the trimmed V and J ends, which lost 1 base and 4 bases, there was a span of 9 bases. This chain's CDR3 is CASSLYRAYEQYF. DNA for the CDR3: TGTGCCAGCAGCTTGTATCGCGCTTACGAGCAGTACTTC.

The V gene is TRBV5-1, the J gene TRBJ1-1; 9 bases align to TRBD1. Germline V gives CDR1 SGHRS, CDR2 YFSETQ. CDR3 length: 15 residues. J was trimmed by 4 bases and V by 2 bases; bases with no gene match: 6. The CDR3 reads CASSLLTGGGTEAFF. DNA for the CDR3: TGCGCCAGCAGCTTACTAACAGGGGGCGGCACTGAAGCTTTCTTT.